The clone carrying this T cell receptor beta chain was observed a few times. Its antigen is currently unknown. TCRdb's copy holds only in-frame clones and misses some; the assay was immunoSEQ multiplex PCR. The table has more than 20,000 clones, more than 75% seen once; the top ten hold 24%. Per the germline V gene, CDR1 is SGHVS and CDR2 is FQNEAQ. The CDR3 sequence is 13 residues long. This record belongs to a study of lymphopenia after photon versus proton radiotherapy. Overall study results and limits: Post-nadir TCR diversity decline inversely tracked overall survival among those who died. After lymphocyte nadir, photon-treated repertoires showed oligoclonal expansion, especially CD8+ Temra.

Material: peripheral blood, obtained from a patient treated with photon-based radiotherapy. This TCR was sampled from a man aged 35-49 years with gastric cancer. The chain carries TRBV7-8 and TRBJ1-5; D call uncertain. The CDR3, as DNA: TGTGCTCCCTGCGGGATTTGGAATCAGCCCCAGCATTTT. Protein sequence: CAPCGIWNQPQHF.